The source of this T cell receptor (beta chain) is a study of T cell responses to AZD1222 COVID-19 vaccine. Clones were read by immunoSEQ multiplex PCR, and TCRdb kept only the in-frame ones, dropping some. This sample has about 140,000 clones, with approximately 92% found just once. The germline gives CDR1 SNHLY, CDR2 FYNNEI. With 6 bases clipped from V and 3 bases from J, the junction kept 7 bases outside the gene matches. The CDR3 contains 14 residues. The sample here was peripheral blood, taken on day 0 of AZD1222 vaccination. This TCR was recovered from an adult in good health. The chain recombines TRBV2 with TRBJ2-5; 7 nucleotides agree with TRBD2. CDR3 protein: CASRLSGAKETQYF. In DNA, the CDR3 is TGTGCCAGCAGGCTCAGCGGGGCTAAAGAGACCCAGTACTTC.